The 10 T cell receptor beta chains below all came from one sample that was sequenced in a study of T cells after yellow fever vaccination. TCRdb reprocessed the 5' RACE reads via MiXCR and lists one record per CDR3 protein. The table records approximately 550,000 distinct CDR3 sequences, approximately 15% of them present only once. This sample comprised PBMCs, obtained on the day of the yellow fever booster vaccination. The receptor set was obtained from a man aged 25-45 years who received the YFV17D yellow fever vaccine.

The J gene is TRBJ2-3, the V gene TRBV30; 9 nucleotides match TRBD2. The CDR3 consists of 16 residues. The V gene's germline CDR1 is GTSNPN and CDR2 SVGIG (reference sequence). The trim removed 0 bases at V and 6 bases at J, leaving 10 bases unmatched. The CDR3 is CAWSVGAGGLTDTQYF. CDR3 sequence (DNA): TGTGCCTGGAGTGTTGGAGCGGGAGGCCTCACGGATACGCAGTATTTT.

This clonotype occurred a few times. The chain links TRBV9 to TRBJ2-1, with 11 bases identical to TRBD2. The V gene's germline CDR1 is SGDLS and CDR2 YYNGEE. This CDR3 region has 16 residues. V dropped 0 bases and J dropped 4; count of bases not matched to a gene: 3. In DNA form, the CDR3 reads TGTGCCAGCAGCGTAGGTGGGACTAGCGGATACAATGAGCAGTTCTTC. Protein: CASSVGGTSGYNEQFF. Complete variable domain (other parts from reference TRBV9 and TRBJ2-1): DSGVTQTPKHLITATGQRVTLRCSPRSGDLSVYWYQQSLDQGLQFLIQYYNGEERAKGNILERFSAQQFPDLHSELNLSSLELGDSALYFCASSVGGTSGYNEQFFGPGTRLTVL.

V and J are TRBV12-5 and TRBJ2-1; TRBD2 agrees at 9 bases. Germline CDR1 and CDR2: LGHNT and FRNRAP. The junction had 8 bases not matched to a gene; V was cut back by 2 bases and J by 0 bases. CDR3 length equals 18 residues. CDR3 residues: CASGLSPPTSGSYNEQFF. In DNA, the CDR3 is TGTGCTAGTGGTTTGTCGCCCCCGACTAGCGGCTCCTACAATGAGCAGTTCTTC.

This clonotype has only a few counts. The CDR3 here is CASSASRQAPNTEAFF. The CDR3 nucleotides read TGTGCCAGCAGCGCGTCACGTCAGGCTCCGAACACTGAAGCTTTCTTT. The rearrangement uses TRBV9 and TRBJ1-1; D gene uncertain. The CDR3 spans 16 residues. Germline CDR1 is SGDLS and CDR2 is YYNGEE. V gave up 3 bases and J gave up 1 base, with 16 bases separating them.

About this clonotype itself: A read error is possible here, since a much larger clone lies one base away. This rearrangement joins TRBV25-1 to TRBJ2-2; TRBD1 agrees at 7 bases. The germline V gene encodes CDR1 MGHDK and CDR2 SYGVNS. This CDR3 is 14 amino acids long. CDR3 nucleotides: TGTGCCAGCAGTGATGACAGGGACACCAGGGAGCTGTTTTTT. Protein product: CASSDDRDTRELFF.

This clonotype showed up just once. CDR3 loop: CASTVGDLTHHEQFF. The CDR3 DNA sequence: TGTGCCAGCACCGTAGGGGACTTGACCCACCATGAGCAGTTCTTC. The chain uses TRBV5-5 and TRBJ2-1, with D possibly matching TRBD2 (6 bases). CDR1 and CDR2 from the germline V gene are SGHKS and YYEKEE (reference sequence). V was clipped by 6 bases and J by 8 bases, with 21 bases between them. This CDR3 has 15 amino acids.

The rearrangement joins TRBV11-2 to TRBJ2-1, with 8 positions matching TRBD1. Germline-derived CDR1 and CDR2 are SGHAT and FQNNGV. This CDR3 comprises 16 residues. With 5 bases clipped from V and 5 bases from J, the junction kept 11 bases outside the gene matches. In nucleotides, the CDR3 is TGTGCCAGCAGCCCAGTGCCCGGGACAGGTAACAATGAGCAGTTCTTC. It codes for CASSPVPGTGNNEQFF.

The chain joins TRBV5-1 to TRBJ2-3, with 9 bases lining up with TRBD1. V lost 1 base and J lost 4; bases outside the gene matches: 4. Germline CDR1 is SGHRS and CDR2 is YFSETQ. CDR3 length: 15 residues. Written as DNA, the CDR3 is TGCGCCAGCAGCTTGCAGGACAGGGGCCCAGATACGCAGTATTTT. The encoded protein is CASSLQDRGPDTQYF.

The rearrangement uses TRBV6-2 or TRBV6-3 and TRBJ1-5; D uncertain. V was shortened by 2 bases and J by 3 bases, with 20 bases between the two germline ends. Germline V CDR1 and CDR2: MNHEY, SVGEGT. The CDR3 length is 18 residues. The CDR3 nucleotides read TGTGCCAGCAGTTACCGGACTGGAACTTTTTCACCCAATCAGCCCCAGCATTTT. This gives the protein CASSYRTGTFSPNQPQHF.

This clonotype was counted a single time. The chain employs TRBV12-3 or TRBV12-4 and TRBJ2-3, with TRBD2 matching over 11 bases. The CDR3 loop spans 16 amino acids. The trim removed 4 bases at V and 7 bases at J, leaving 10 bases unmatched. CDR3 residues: CASSSRSSGRVYTQYF. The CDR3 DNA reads TGTGCCAGCAGTTCGCGGAGTAGCGGGAGGGTCTATACGCAGTATTTT.